The entry below gives a single T cell receptor beta chain sequence along with its context. The CDR3 runs 15 residues. Germline values: CDR1 SGHKS, CDR2 YYEKEE (reference sequence). V was shortened by 0 bases and J by 7 bases, with 17 bases between the two germline ends. This sample is drawn from a study of blood T cell repertoires in COVID-19. In the study overall: Whether acute or convalescent, the COVID-19 samples came from the United States, Italy and Spain. T cells, B-cell-depleted T cells, or PBMCs provided the cDNA or gDNA that served as material.

In the study's own analysis: Scientists estimated how many nucleated cells there were by amplifying reference gene primers. Generated by immunoSEQ multiplex PCR, the TCRdb table keeps only in-frame clones and is missing some. V and J calls and clone size come straight from that table; D and trimming were deduced from the DNA. The repertoire holds 55,000 to 75,000 clones, with 65% to 90% as singletons. The receptor was isolated from a man older than 75 with active COVID-19. The sample was peripheral blood. The chain joins TRBV5-5 to TRBJ2-7, with D possibly matching TRBD1 (5 bases). CDR3 sequence reads: CASSLGGQMQREQYF. Written as DNA, the CDR3 is TGTGCCAGCAGCTTGGGGGGCCAGATGCAAAGGGAGCAGTACTTC.